This paragraph covers one T cell receptor beta chain sequence. Its antigen is not known. The data were taken from a study of CXCR3-negative and CXCR3-positive naive CD8 T cells. Findings and limits, study-wide: Naive cells that were CXCR3-positive had more hydrophobic TRB CDR3s (compared with CXCR3-negative naive cells).

The authors made the TRB cDNA libraries by 5' RACE using UMI labels. No DNA is given; TCRdb re-called the 5' RACE reads and lists each CDR3 protein once. Its table records approximately 100,000 distinct CDR3 sequences. The source of this sequence is a human donor in good health. Some clones in this sample may be carry-over from other donors' samples. Sequencing was done on a sample of naive CXCR3+ CD8+ T cells from blood. Subset specified: CD45RO-CCR7+CD27+CD95- naive CD8+ T cells expressing CXCR3 (TNR3+).

The CDR3 reads CASSRDGYEQYF. V and J are TRBV19 and TRBJ2-7; TCRdb's D call of TRBD1 is untestable without DNA. CDR3 length equals 12 residues. From germline, CDR1 is LNHDA and CDR2 SQIVND (reference sequence). Full variable domain (outside the CDR3, taken from reference TRBV19 and TRBJ2-7): DGGITQSPKYLFRKEGQNVTLSCEQNLNHDAMYWYRQDPGQGLRLIYYSQIVNDFQKGDIAEGYSVSREKKESFPLTVTSAQKNPTAFYLCASSRDGYEQYFGPGTRLTVT.